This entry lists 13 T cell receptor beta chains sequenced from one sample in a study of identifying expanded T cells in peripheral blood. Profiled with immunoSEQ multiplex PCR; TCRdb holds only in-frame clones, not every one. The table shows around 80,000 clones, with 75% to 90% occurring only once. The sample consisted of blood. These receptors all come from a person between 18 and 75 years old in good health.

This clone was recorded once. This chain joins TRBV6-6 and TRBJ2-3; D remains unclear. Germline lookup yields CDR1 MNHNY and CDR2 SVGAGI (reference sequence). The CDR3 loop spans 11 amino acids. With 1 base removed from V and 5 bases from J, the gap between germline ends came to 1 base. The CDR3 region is CASSYLDTQYF. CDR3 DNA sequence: TGTGCCAGCAGTTACTTAGATACGCAGTATTTT.

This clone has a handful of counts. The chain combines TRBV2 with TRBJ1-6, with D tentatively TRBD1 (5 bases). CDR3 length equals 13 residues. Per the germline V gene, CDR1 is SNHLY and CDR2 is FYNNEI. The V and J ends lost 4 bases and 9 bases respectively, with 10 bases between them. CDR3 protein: CASSVGATSPLHF. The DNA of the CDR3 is TGTGCCAGCAGTGTAGGGGCGACTTCACCCCTCCACTTT.

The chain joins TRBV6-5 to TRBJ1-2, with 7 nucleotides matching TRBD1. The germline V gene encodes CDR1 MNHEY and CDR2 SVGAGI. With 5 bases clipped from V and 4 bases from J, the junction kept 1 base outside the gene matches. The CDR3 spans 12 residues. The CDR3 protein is CASSRDSYGYTF. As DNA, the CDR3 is TGTGCCAGCAGTCGGGACAGCTATGGCTACACCTTC.

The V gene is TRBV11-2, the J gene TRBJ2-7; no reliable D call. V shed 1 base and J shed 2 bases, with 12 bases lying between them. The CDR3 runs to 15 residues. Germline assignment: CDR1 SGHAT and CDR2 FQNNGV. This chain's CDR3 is CASSLGLTVTYEQYF. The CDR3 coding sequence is TGTGCCAGCAGCTTAGGTCTTACAGTGACCTACGAGCAGTACTTC. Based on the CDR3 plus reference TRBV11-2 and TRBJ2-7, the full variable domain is EAGVAQSPRYKIIEKRQSVAFWCNPISGHATLYWYQQILGQGPKLLIQFQNNGVVDDSQLPKDRFSAERLKGVDSTLKIQPAKLEDSAVYLCASSLGLTVTYEQYFGPGTRLTVT.

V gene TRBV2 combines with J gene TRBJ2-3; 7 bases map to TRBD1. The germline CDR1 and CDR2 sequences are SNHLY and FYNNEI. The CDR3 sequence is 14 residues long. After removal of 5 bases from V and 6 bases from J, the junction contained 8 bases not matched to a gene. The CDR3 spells CASSLQGILDTQYF. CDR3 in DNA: TGTGCCAGCAGTTTACAGGGGATATTGGATACGCAGTATTTT.

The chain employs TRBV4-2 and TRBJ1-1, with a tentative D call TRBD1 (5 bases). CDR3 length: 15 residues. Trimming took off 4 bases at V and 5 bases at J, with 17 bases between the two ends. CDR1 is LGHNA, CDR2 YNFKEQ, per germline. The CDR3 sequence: CASSLEGRGETEAFF. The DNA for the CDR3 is TGTGCCAGCAGCCTTGAGGGGCGGGGAGAGACTGAAGCTTTCTTT.

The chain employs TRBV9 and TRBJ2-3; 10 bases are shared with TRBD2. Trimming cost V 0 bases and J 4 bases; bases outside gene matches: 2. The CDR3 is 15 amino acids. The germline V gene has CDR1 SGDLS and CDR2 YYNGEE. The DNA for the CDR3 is TGTGCCAGCAGCGTAGGACTAGCGGGCTCAGATACGCAGTATTTT. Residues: CASSVGLAGSDTQYF.

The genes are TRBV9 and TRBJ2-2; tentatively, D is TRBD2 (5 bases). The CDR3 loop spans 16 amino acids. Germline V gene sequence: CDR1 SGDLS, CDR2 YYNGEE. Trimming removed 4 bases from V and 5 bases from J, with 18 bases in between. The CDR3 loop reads CASSPRAEGRTGELFF. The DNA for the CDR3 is TGTGCCAGCAGCCCCCGGGCCGAGGGCCGGACCGGGGAGCTGTTTTTT.

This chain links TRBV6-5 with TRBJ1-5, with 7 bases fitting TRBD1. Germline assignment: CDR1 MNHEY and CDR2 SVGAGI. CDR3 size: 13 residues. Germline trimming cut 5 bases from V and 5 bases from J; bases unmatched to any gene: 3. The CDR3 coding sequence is TGTGCCAGCAGTCCAACAGGGGATCAGCCCCAGCATTTT. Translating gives CASSPTGDQPQHF.

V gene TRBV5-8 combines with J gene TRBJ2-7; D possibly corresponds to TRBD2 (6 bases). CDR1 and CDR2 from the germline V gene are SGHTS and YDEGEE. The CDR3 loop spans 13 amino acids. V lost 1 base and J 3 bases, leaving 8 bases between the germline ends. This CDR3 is CASSLSGGYEQYF. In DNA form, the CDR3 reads TGTGCCAGCAGCTTGTCCGGGGGCTACGAGCAGTACTTC.

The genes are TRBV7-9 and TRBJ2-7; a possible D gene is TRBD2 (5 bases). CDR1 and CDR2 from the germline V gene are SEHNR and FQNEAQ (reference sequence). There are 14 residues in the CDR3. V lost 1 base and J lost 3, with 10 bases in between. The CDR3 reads CASSLDGKLYEQYF. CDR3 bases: TGTGCCAGCAGCTTAGACGGGAAGCTCTACGAGCAGTACTTC. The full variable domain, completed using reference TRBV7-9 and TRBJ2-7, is DTGVSQNPRHKITKRGQNVTFRCDPISEHNRLYWYRQTLGQGPEFLTYFQNEAQLEKSRLLSDRFSAERPKGSFSTLEIQRTEQGDSAMYLCASSLDGKLYEQYFGPGTRLTVT.

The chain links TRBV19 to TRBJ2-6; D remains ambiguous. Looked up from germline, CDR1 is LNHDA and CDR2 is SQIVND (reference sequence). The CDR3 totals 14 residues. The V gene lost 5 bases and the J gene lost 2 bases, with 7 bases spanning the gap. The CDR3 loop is CASSYRTGANVLTF. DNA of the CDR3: TGTGCCAGTAGTTACCGGACTGGGGCCAACGTCCTGACTTTC.

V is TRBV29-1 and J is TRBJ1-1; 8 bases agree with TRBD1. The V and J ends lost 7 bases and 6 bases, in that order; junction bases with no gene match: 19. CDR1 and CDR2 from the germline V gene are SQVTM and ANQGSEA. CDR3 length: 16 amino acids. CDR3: CSAVTTTGVVGAEAFF. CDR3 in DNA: TGCAGCGCTGTTACTACGACAGGGGTCGTTGGAGCTGAAGCTTTCTTT.